This T cell receptor beta chain came from a study of T cells in Graves' hyperthyroidism and ophthalmopathy. Study as a whole: Initial diagnosis, before any treatment, was when peripheral blood was collected.

RNA transcripts yielded amplified TCR beta CDR3 regions. In the first-round RT-PCR of the TCR CDR3, the HTBI primer set was used. TCRdb fed the multiplex PCR reads into MiXCR, producing one record per CDR3 protein. The sample lists more than 100,000 distinct CDR3 sequences; 47% were seen once. This clonotype was seen just once. This CDR3 is 17 amino acids long. Germline trimming cut 8 bases from V and 1 base from J; bases unmatched to any gene: 13. Per the germline V gene, CDR1 is SNHLY and CDR2 is FYNNEI. The sequenced sample was blood. This TCR came from a man aged 40-50 years with Graves' hyperthyroidism. This rearrangement joins TRBV2 to TRBJ2-3, with 9 bases lining up with TRBD2. CDR3 amino acids: CASSPLRGGGGTDTQYF. Here the CDR3 DNA reads TGTGCCAGCTCACCCTTACGAGGCGGGGGGGGCACAGATACGCAGTATTTT.